This T cell receptor (beta chain) was profiled in a study of T cell repertoires in cytomegalovirus infection. TCRdb called the reads again in MiXCR, with one record for every CDR3 protein. The sample shows approximately 390,000 distinct CDR3 sequences, approximately 30% of them seen only once. A remark on this clonotype: Its antigen is as yet unknown.

The sequence derives from a human donor in good health (CMV status not recorded). Some clones in this sample may be carry-over from other donors' samples. Source: cultured PBMCs, taken from culture after CMV antigen stimulation.

DNA of the CDR3: TGTGCCAGCAGCTTTTCGGGGTTGACTAGCGGCGGAATCTACAATGAGCAGTTCTTC. This sequence encodes CASSFSGLTSGGIYNEQFF. V is TRBV7-9 and J is TRBJ2-1, with 9 bases aligning to TRBD2. V shed 3 bases and J 3 bases; nucleotides not matched to a gene: 15. The CDR3 is 19 amino acids. Germline V CDR1 and CDR2: SEHNR, FQNEAQ (reference sequence).